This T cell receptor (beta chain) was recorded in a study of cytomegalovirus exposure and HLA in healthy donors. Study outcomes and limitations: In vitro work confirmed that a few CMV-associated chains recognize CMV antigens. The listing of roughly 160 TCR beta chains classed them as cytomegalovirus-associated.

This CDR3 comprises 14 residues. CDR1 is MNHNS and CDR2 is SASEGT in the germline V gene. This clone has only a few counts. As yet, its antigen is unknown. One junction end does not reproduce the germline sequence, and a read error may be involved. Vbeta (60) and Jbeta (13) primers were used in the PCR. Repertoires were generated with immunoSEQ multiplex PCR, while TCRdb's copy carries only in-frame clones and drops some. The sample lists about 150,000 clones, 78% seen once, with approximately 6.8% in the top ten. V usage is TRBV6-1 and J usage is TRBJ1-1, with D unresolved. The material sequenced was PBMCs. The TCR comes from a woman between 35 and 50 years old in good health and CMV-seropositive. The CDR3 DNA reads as TGTGCCATCAGTGAGACGACTGTGAACACTGAAGCTTTCTTT. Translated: CAISETTVNTEAFF.